This T cell receptor beta chain was sequenced for a study of OX40 agonist ivuxolimab in advanced cancers. TCRdb's copy holds only in-frame clones and misses some; the assay was immunoSEQ multiplex PCR. The sample lists 45,000 to 55,000 clones, around 90% seen once, with less than 4% in the top ten. Sample: CD4+ or CD8+ T cells sorted from blood, taken in a trial of the OX40 agonist ivuxolimab. The TCR originated in an adult with an advanced solid tumor such as melanoma, head and neck, liver or kidney cancer.

CDR3 nucleotide sequence: TGTGCCAGCAGCCCGGGACAGCTCCCCTACGAGCAGTACTTC. Residues: CASSPGQLPYEQYF. The V gene is TRBV7-9, the J gene TRBJ2-7; 7 nucleotides align to TRBD1. CDR3 length equals 14 residues. V lost 5 bases, J lost 2 bases, and 6 bases stayed unmatched. Per germline, CDR1 SEHNR and CDR2 FQNEAQ (reference sequence).